This T cell receptor (beta chain) was captured by sequencing in a study of persistence of HIV-infected CD4 T cells. Study-level information: Antigen stimulation activated a lower proportion of cells, more of them memory, than anti-CD3/anti-CD28 stimulation. General study points: Bulk TCR data could not be restricted to HIV-1-infected CMV-responding cells.

The V end was cut by 6 bases, the J end by 3 bases, with 5 bases between. Germline V gives CDR1 MNHEY, CDR2 SVGAGI. This CDR3 has 12 residues. This was the immunoSEQ version 4 assay in survey mode. Template was genomic DNA at around 10 ng/uL, with up to 1 ug used per sample. Generated by immunoSEQ multiplex PCR, the TCRdb table keeps only in-frame clones and is missing some. Counted here are 44,000 or so clones, approximately 90% occurring once; the ten biggest clones make up around 2%. Cells were stimulated nonspecifically with anti-CD3/anti-CD28 magnetic beads. Responding CD4+ T cells were sorted by upregulation of both CD40 ligand and CD69. Suppressive ART was started during chronic HIV-1 infection in these adults. Details on this clone: Its specificity is unknown.

The TCR originated in an adult man with HIV who was CMV-seropositive. The rearrangement uses TRBV6-5 and TRBJ1-4, with no clear D. Sample: CD4+ T cells sorted from PBMCs after roughly 18-hour stimulation, taken from a patient who received antiretroviral therapy. CDR3 protein: CASSPSNEKLFF. The CDR3 DNA reads TGTGCCAGCAGCCCATCTAATGAAAAACTGTTTTTT.